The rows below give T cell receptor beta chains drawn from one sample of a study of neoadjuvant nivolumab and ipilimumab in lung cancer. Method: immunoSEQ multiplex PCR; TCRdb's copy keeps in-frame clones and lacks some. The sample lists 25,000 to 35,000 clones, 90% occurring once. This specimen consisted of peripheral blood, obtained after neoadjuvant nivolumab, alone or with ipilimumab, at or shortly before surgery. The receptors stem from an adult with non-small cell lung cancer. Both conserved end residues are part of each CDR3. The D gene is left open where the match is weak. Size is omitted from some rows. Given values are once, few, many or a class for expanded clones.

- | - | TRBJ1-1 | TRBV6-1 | TGTGCCAGCAGTGATCCCCCTGGGGGGCTGGCTGAAGCTTTCTTT | CASSDPPGGLAEAFF
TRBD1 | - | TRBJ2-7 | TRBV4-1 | TGCGCCAGCAGCCATCACGGACAGGGGGCGGACGAGCAGTACTTC | CASSHHGQGADEQYF
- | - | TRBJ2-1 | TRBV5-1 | TGCGCCAGCAGCTTGATACAGGGGAGGTACAATGAGCAGTTCTTC | CASSLIQGRYNEQFF
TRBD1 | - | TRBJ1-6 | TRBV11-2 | TGTGCCAGCAGCTTAGAAGGGACAGGGATTTCACCCCTCCACTTT | CASSLEGTGISPLHF
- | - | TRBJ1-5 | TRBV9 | TGTGCCAGCAGCGTAGCGCCGGATAGCAATCAGCCCCAGCATTTT | CASSVAPDSNQPQHF
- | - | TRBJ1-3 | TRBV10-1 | TGCGCCAGCAGTGAGTTCCTATCACCGGGAAACACCATATATTTT | CASSEFLSPGNTIYF
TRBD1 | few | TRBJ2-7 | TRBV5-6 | TGTGCCAGCAGCCCCGGACAGGGGATTTACGAGCAGTACTTC | CASSPGQGIYEQYF
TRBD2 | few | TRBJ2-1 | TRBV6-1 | TGTGCCAGCAGTGCACCCTCATCCGGGACTAGAATAAGAAATGAGCAGTTCTTC | CASSAPSSGTRIRNEQFF
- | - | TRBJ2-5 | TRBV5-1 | TGCGCCAGCAGCCCGGGACTCCAAGAGACCCAGTACTTC | CASSPGLQETQYF
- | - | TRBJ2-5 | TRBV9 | TGTGCCAGCAGCGTAGGGCTCCAGGGGAGGGAGACCCAGTACTTC | CASSVGLQGRETQYF
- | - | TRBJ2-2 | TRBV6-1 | TGTGCCAGCAGTGAACGCACCGAACGGTCCGGGGAGCTGTTTTTT | CASSERTERSGELFF
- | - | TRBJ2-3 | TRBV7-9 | TGTGCCAGCAGAGGAACGGCTCCGAGCACAGATACGCAGTATTTT | CASRGTAPSTDTQYF
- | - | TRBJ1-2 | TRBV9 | TGTGCCAGCAGCACAAGAATGGGGGCGGTAGGCTACACCTTC | CASSTRMGAVGYTF
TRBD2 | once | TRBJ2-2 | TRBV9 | TGTGCCAGCAGCGTCACCGGGACTAGGGCGACCGGGGAGCTGTTTTTT | CASSVTGTRATGELFF
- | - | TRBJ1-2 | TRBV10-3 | TGTGCCATCCGGGGGGAGGCTGGCTACACCTTC | CAIRGEAGYTF
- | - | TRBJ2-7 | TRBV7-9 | TGTGCCAGCAGCCCCCGCCCGGGGGACAGCTACAACTCCTACGAGCAGTACTTC | CASSPRPGDSYNSYEQYF
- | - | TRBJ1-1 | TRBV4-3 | TGCGCCAGCAGCCAAGGCTCAGCGAACACTGAAGCTTTCTTT | CASSQGSANTEAFF
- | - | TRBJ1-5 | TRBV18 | TGTGCCAGCTCACCAGCGACAGGTGGGAATCAGCCCCAGCATTTT | CASSPATGGNQPQHF
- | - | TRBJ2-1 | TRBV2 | TGTGCCAGCACCCGGCTATACTCCTACAATGAGCAGTTCTTC | CASTRLYSYNEQFF
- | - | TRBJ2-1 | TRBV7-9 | TGTGCCAGCAGCTTGGACGTAGCGGACTCCTACAATGAGCAGTTCTTC | CASSLDVADSYNEQFF
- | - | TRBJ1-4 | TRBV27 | TGTGCCAGCCGTTCCCCGGCACAGACCAATGAAAAACTGTTTTTT | CASRSPAQTNEKLFF
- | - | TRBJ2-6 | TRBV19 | TGTGCCAGTAGTAACTCAGGGGCTGGGGCCAACGTCCTGACTTTC | CASSNSGAGANVLTF
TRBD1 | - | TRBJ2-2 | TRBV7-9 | TGTGCCACCCCGGGACAGGGTGCCGGGGAGCTGTTTTTT | CATPGQGAGELFF
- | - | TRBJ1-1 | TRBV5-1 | TGCGCCAGCAGCTTGGTGCCGGGAACGAACACTGAAGCTTTCTTT | CASSLVPGTNTEAFF
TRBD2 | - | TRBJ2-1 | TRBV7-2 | TGTGCCAGCAGCTTAGAGGGACTAGATGAGCAGTTCTTC | CASSLEGLDEQFF
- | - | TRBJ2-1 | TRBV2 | TGTGCCAGCCAAGTTGTAGCGGCGGCCAAAAGTGTGCAGTTCTTC | CASQVVAAAKSVQFF
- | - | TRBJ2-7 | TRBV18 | TGTGCCAGCTCACCACGGAGCCAGGCCTACGAGCAGTACTTC | CASSPRSQAYEQYF